This T cell receptor (beta chain) was sequenced in a study of T-cell reconstitution after alpha-beta-depleted transplantation in children (dated by TCRdb to about 2016). Some background on the complete study: Using TCR repertoire profiling, the study followed T-cell immune reconstitution in a quantitative way in children after TCRalphabeta/CD19-depleted allogeneic hematopoietic cell transplantation. What the authors observed across the whole study: The apparently early alphabetaT-cell count recovery about two months after transplant was reportedly dependent on only several hundred rapidly expanded clones derived from non-depleted graft cells. In some patients, the high TCRbeta diversity seen at day 60 was put down to recipient T cells and intrathymic progenitors that had survived conditioning. Hyperexpanded clone frequencies declined over subsequent months; after one year, T-cell counts and TCRbeta diversity were mostly attributed to newly produced T cells.

The treatment or condition label of this sample denotes: allogeneic hematopoietic cell transplantation with graft depleted of TCRalphabeta T cells and CD19 B cells. The transplant recipients were children given TCRalphabeta/CD19-depleted allogeneic hematopoietic cell grafts. Library method: PCR. For sequencing, an Illumina HiSeq 2500 was employed. TCR library preparation used molecular barcoding, with unique molecular identifiers applied to normalize quantification of the TCRbeta repertoire. Through fastp at Q25 and MiXCR, TCRdb rebuilt clones from the public reads, retaining in-frame beta chains. Every entry covers one CDR3 protein and lists the most common genes and DNA from its rows. This sample gives about 830,000 distinct CDR3 sequences in total; 16% of them show up just once. The ten largest clones add up to 5% of the sample. As regards this clonotype: Which antigen it targets is not known. Base qualities are not provided; no much larger clone lies one nucleotide away.

Source: PBMCs, mostly from graft donor cells, taken 360 days after TCRalphabeta/CD19-depleted stem cell transplant. This receptor was obtained from a male patient younger than 18 who had a stem cell transplant for acute lymphoblastic leukemia, so the T cells may come from the graft donor.

The sequence in DNA is TGTGCCAGCAGACCCCTGGTGTTAGCGGGAGACGAGCAGTACTTC. Its translation reads: CASRPLVLAGDEQYF. The chain uses TRBV7-9 and TRBJ2-7; 9 bases in between match TRBD2. The CDR3 numbers 15 residues from cysteine through phenylalanine. Only the CDR3 DNA stays, 45 bases, in frame from base 1. The V end gives up 6 bases and the J end 5 bases, leaving 11 bases in the junction not matched to a gene. CDR1 SEHNR and CDR2 FQNEAQ are derived from the germline V gene (reference sequence).